The present T cell receptor beta chain was sequenced within a study of cytomegalovirus exposure and HLA in healthy donors. 13 Jbeta primers and 60 Vbeta primers were used for the PCR. This table comes from immunoSEQ multiplex PCR, and its TCRdb copy is limited to in-frame clones, with some not included. The sample table sets out 100,000 to 150,000 clones. V was pared by 9 bases and J by 0 bases, with 11 bases between. The CDR3 has 13 amino acids. Germline V gives CDR1 LNHDA, CDR2 SQIVND (reference sequence). Sequenced sample: PBMCs. V and J are TRBV19 and TRBJ1-1, with D possibly TRBD1 on 5 matching bases. The clonotype was recovered from a woman aged 40 to 50 in good health and CMV-seropositive. CDR3 DNA sequence: TGTGCCAGCCGACAGCACATGAACACTGAAGCTTTCTTT. Translated: CASRQHMNTEAFF.